One T cell receptor (beta chain) is described in this entry. What antigen it recognizes has not been identified. No clone much larger than this one lies a single base away; base qualities are absent. Collaborating institutions collected whole blood in K2EDTA tubes following their own protocols. For TCRbeta analysis, collaborators shipped samples in one of three forms: frozen whole blood, isolated PBMCs, or DNA extracted from either of those sample types. TCRbeta CDR3 regions were amplified from genomic DNA by means of the immunoSEQ Assay, a bias-controlled multiplex PCR. In the original analysis: The number of nucleated cells in each sample was estimated from the amplification of reference gene primers within the assay. Sequence reads were collapsed and filtered to measure the absolute abundance of every unique TCRbeta CDR3 rearrangement. For each sample, productive Simpson clonality was calculated by taking the square root of Simpson's diversity index across productive rearrangements. TCRdb holds this immuneACCESS table with in-frame rearrangements only. Some clones are missing; in checked studies, unresolved V genes explain under half, and the rest has no known cause. Clone size and the V and J calls come from that table; the DNA yielded D and trimming. This sample gives approximately 100,000 clones in total; 85% to 90% of them show up just once. The top ten constitute about 15% of the sample.

This sample was included in a study of blood T cell repertoires in COVID-19 (TCRdb year 2020). Describing the broader study: Samples covering the acute and convalescent phases of COVID-19 were provided by collaborators in the United States, Italy and Spain. The prospective study material was composed of cDNA or gDNA derived from T cells, B-cell-depleted T cells, or PBMCs. Deeply sampled blood TCRbeta repertoires from subjects exposed to, actively infected with, or recovered from COVID-19 were included in the dataset. The repertoires were released in a freely available public database intended as a resource for research on the immune response to SARS-CoV-2. Samples were obtained from the ongoing ImmuneRACE study (first 160 participants) and from about 1,300 subjects provided by 6 global collaborators. The sample metadata nearly always contained a de-identified subject ID, COVID-19 status, age in years and sex. Where available, HLA class I and class II types were taken from metadata supplied by the sample provider and were not determined by assay-based typing.

Based on the germline V gene (reference sequence), the CDR1 and CDR2 sequences are MNHNY and SVGAGI. The V end loses 2 bases and the J end loses 3 bases, and a stretch of 11 bases separates them. Spanning cysteine to phenylalanine, the CDR3 consists of 14 amino acids. Just the 42-base CDR3 DNA is kept, in frame starting at base 1. Results and caveats for the whole study, not just this receptor: The amount of clinical and demographic metadata varied by source and participant and was provided uncurated.

Sequencing was performed on peripheral blood. The receptor was isolated from a man between 45 and 60 years old with acute or convalescent COVID-19. Recombination linked TRBV6-6 to TRBJ2-7, with the D gene call left open. The CDR3 is CASSYTAGNYEQYF. The DNA sequence follows: TGTGCCAGCAGTTACACGGCAGGAAACTACGAGCAGTACTTC.